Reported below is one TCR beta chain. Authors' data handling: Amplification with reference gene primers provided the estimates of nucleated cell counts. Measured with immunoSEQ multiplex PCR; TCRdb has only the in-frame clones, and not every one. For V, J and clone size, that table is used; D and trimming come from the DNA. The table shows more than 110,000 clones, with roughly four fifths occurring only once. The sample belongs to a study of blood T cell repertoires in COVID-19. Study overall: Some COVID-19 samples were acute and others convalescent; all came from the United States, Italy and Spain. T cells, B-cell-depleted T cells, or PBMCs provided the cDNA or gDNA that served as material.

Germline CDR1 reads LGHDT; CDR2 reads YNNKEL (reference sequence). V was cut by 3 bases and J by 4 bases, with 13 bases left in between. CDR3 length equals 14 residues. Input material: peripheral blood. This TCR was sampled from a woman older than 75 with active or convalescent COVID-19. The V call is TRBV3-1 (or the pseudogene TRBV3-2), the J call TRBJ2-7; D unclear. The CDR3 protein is CASSHKTQLYEQYF. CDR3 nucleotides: TGTGCCAGCAGCCACAAAACACAGCTTTACGAGCAGTACTTC.